This paragraph reports one T cell receptor beta chain. The antigen is undetermined. This sample was taken from a study of shared clonotypes between healthy human individuals. Study-level findings and limits: A handful of donors showed sharing of about 4.8% of naive CD4 clonotypes. Sample collection involved blood only; tissue repertoires are likely different.

The J segment lost 7 bases and the V segment lost 8 bases, leaving 7 bases of the junction unmatched. CDR3 length: 15 residues. Germline-derived CDR1 and CDR2 are MDHEN and SYDVKM. Caucasian adults living in Nashville, Tennessee, provided all samples. Sequencing used immunoSEQ multiplex PCR; TCRdb keeps in-frame clones, though not all of them. This sample has about 2.5 million clones, with 80% to 95% found just once. The sequenced sample consisted of naive CD4+ T cells from PBMCs. The sample's subset: CD45RA+ positively selected. This TCR was recovered from a man between 18 and 35 years old in good health. Some clones in this sample may be carry-over from other donors' samples. V gene TRBV28 combines with J gene TRBJ2-2, with TRBD2 matching over 13 bases. The DNA of the CDR3 is TGTGCCAGCTCAACTAGCGGGAGGGTGCACGGGGAGCTGTTTTTT. The encoded protein is CASSTSGRVHGELFF.